This T cell receptor (beta chain) was retrieved from a study of T-cell reconstitution after alpha-beta-depleted transplantation in children. The CDR3 contains 16 residues. Unique molecular identifiers featured in how the TCRbeta library was prepared. MiXCR, applied by TCRdb to the PCR reads, yields one record per CDR3 protein. Of 500,000 or so distinct CDR3 sequences in the sample, approximately 29% were seen once. This TCR derives from a human donor who donated a stem cell graft to a child with aplastic anemia. V and J are TRBV21-1 and TRBJ2-1; the table assigns TRBD1, which was not confirmed against the DNA. TRBV21-1 is a pseudogene. Sequences were derived from PBMCs from the stem cell graft donor, sampled from the stem cell graft. CDR3 region: CASSKELGVHYNEQFF. The CDR3 coding sequence is TGTGCCAGCAGCAAGGAATTAGGGGTACACTACAATGAGCAGTTCTTC.